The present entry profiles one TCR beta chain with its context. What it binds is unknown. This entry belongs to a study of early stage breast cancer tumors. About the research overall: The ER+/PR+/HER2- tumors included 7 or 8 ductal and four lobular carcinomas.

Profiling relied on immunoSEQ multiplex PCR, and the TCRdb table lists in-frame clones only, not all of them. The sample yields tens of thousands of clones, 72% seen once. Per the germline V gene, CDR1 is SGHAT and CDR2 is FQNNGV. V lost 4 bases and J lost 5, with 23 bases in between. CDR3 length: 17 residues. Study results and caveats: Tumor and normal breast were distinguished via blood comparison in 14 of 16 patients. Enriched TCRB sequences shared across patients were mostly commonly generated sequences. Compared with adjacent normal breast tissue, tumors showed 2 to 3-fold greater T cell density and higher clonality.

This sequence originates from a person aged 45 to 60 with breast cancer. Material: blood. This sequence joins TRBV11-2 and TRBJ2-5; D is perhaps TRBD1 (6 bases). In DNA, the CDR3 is TGTGCCAGCAGCTCTTATAGGGGGAAGAGGGCTGGTGAGACCCAGTACTTC. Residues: CASSSYRGKRAGETQYF.